The rows below give T cell receptor beta chains drawn from one sample of a study of blood T cells in healthy people across ages. TCRdb called the 5' RACE reads again in MiXCR, with one record for every CDR3 protein. The repertoire includes 650,000 to 950,000 distinct CDR3 sequences, around two fifths of them detected once, and about 19% sits in the top ten. Sample: blood. These receptors came from a man between 60 and 70 years old in good health. Both conserved end residues are part of each CDR3. D genes are given only for firm matches. Only part of the rows carry a size: once, few, many, or a class if the clone is expanded.

-	-	TRBV13	TRBJ1-1	TGTGCCAGCAGAACAGGGAGGGAGAACACTGAAGCTTTCTTT	CASRTGRENTEAFF
-	-	TRBV7-8	TRBJ2-7	TGTGCCAGCAGCCGCGCCCCGGGACTTCGGAACGAGCAGTACTTC	CASSRAPGLRNEQYF
few	TRBD1	TRBV27	TRBJ2-5	TGTGCCAGCAGATCCGACAGGGGCCCCCAAGAGACCCAGTACTTC	CASRSDRGPQETQYF
few	TRBD1	TRBV4-2	TRBJ2-5	TGTGCCAGCAGCGAAACGGGACAGGAGGAAGAGACCCAGTACTTC	CASSETGQEEETQYF
-	-	TRBV5-1	TRBJ2-2	TGCGCCAGCAGCTTGTTGGAGAACACCGGGGAGCTGTTTTTT	CASSLLENTGELFF
once	TRBD2	TRBV2	TRBJ2-7	TGTGCCAGCAGTGAATGGCTAGCGGATTACAATGAGCAGTACTTC	CASSEWLADYNEQYF
once	TRBD1	TRBV6-5	TRBJ1-1	TGTGCCAGCAGCCACGGGGGGACAGGGGCTGAAGCTTTCTTT	CASSHGGTGAEAFF
few	-	TRBV7-9	TRBJ2-7	TGTGCCAGCAGCGCCGACAGCGAGCAGTACTTC	CASSADSEQYF
-	TRBD1	TRBV12-3/TRBV12-4	TRBJ1-5	TGTACCAGCAGTTTCGGGACAGGCAAGGGCATTGCCGATCAGCCCCAGCATTTT	CTSSFGTGKGIADQPQHF
few	-	TRBV14	TRBJ2-7	TGTGCCAGCAGCCAAGCACACACCCCTTCCTACGAGCAGTACTTC	CASSQAHTPSYEQYF
few	-	TRBV20-1	TRBJ2-5	TGCAGTGCTAGAGCACCCGTTTGGGGGGCAGAACAAGAGACCCAGTACTTC	CSARAPVWGAEQETQYF
few	-	TRBV7-2	TRBJ1-6	TGTGCCAGCAGCTTATTTACGGCCTCACCCCTCCACTTT	CASSLFTASPLHF
-	-	TRBV4-1	TRBJ2-3	TGCGCCAGCAGCCAAGCCCCCGGGGAAAGCACAGATACGCAGTATTTT	CASSQAPGESTDTQYF
-	TRBD2	TRBV20-1	TRBJ2-7	TGCAGTGCCATAGCGGGGGCCCCCTACGAGCAGTACTTC	CSAIAGAPYEQYF
few	TRBD1	TRBV4-3	TRBJ2-5	TGCGCCAGCAGCCAAGAATGGGGACAGATGGAACAAGAGACCCAGTACTTC	CASSQEWGQMEQETQYF
-	-	TRBV20-1	TRBJ1-1	TGCAGTGCTAGGGAGCGGGCAAGCTTAGCTTTCTTT	CSARERASLAFF
-	-	TRBV10-3	TRBJ2-7	TGTGCCATCAGTGAGTCGTTCGATTACGAGCAGTACTTC	CAISESFDYEQYF
few	TRBD1	TRBV2	TRBJ2-7	TGTGCCAGCAGGCCGGGACAGGGGATCAACGAGCAGTACTTC	CASRPGQGINEQYF
-	-	TRBV18	TRBJ2-3	TGTGCCAGCTCACCAGCTAGCGTGAGGCCAGATACGCAGTATTTT	CASSPASVRPDTQYF
few	TRBD1	TRBV30	TRBJ2-7	TGTGCCTGGAGTGTGGGGACAGGATCCGAGCAGTACTTC	CAWSVGTGSEQYF
-	-	TRBV20-1	TRBJ1-2	TGCAGTGCTAGAGATCCAACAGGGACTGGCTACACCTTC	CSARDPTGTGYTF
few	-	TRBV9	TRBJ1-2	TGTGCCAGCAGCGTCGAAAGGACAGAGGGGAGCTACACCTTC	CASSVERTEGSYTF
few	-	TRBV3-1	TRBJ2-5	TGTGCCAGCAGGCAAACACCGGGCAAGGCAAGACTTCAAGAGACCCAGTACTTC	CASRQTPGKARLQETQYF
-	-	TRBV3-1	TRBJ2-7	TGTGCCAGCAGCAAGGCCCCCTACGAGCAGTACTTC	CASSKAPYEQYF
many	-	TRBV7-3	TRBJ2-5	TGTGCCAGCAGTCACGACAGAGGGGAGACCCAGTACTTC	CASSHDRGETQYF
few	-	TRBV7-2	TRBJ2-1	TGTGCCAGCAGCTTAAGGCAGGGGGCGGGGGATGAGCAGTTCTTC	CASSLRQGAGDEQFF
-	TRBD2	TRBV12-3/TRBV12-4	TRBJ2-3	TGTGCCAGCAGTCTCCCGAGTAGCGGGGTAGATACGCAGTATTTT	CASSLPSSGVDTQYF
few	TRBD2	TRBV4-1	TRBJ2-1	TGCGCCAGCAGCCAAGATAGGTTTCAACGGGGGGGCTTGTTGATGGAGCAGTTCTTC	CASSQDRFQRGGLLMEQFF
-	-	TRBV4-3	TRBJ1-1	TGCGCCAGCAGCCAAGGGGTAGGGAGGACTGAAGCTTTCTTT	CASSQGVGRTEAFF
few	-	TRBV27	TRBJ2-7	TGTGCCGGCAGTTTAGGAACGCCCAACGGGGAGCAGTACTTC	CAGSLGTPNGEQYF
-	-	TRBV2	TRBJ1-5	TGTGCCAGCACTCCGGCGAGTAGCAATCAGCCCCAGCATTTT	CASTPASSNQPQHF
few	TRBD1	TRBV12-3/TRBV12-4	TRBJ2-2	TGTGCCAGCAGTATCACAGGGGGCCACACCGGGGAGCTGTTTTTT	CASSITGGHTGELFF
-	TRBD1	TRBV4-1	TRBJ1-4	TGCGCCAGCAGCCAAGCGAATACAGGGGGAGATGAAAAACTGTTTTTT	CASSQANTGGDEKLFF
-	-	TRBV3-1	TRBJ2-7	TGTGCCAGCAGCCAAGGGCTTTCCTTGTCCTCCTACGAGCAGTACTTC	CASSQGLSLSSYEQYF
few	-	TRBV20-1	TRBJ2-7	TGCAGTGCTAGAGATGGAGGGCGGGCCTCCTACGAGCAGTACTTC	CSARDGGRASYEQYF
-	TRBD1	TRBV9	TRBJ1-2	TGTGCCAGCAGCGGCAGGGGGCTTGGCTACACCTTC	CASSGRGLGYTF
once	-	TRBV27	TRBJ1-1	TGTGCCAGCAGTTTATCAGGAACTATGAACACTGAAGCTTTCTTT	CASSLSGTMNTEAFF
-	TRBD2	TRBV11-3	TRBJ2-3	TGTGCCAGCAGCTCCCGGACTAGCGGGGGGCATAGCACAGATACGCAGTATTTT	CASSSRTSGGHSTDTQYF
-	TRBD1	TRBV7-9	TRBJ2-5	TGTGCCAGCAGCCGCGGACAGGCACAAGAGACCCAGTACTTC	CASSRGQAQETQYF
-	-	TRBV6-2/TRBV6-3	TRBJ1-5	TGTGCCAGCAGTTACTCGAGGGGGATTGGTCAAGTGGAACAGCCCCAGCATTTT	CASSYSRGIGQVEQPQHF
few	TRBD2	TRBV9	TRBJ2-1	TGTGCCAGCAGCGTAGCTCCATCCGGGACTAGCTCCTACAATGAGCAGTTCTTC	CASSVAPSGTSSYNEQFF
-	TRBD1	TRBV20-1	TRBJ1-2	TGCAGTGCTGGGGACAGGGGATATGGCTACACCTTC	CSAGDRGYGYTF
few	-	TRBV6-6	TRBJ2-3	TGTGCCAGCAGCTCTCCCCACAGGAGAACAGGAGATACGCAGTATTTT	CASSSPHRRTGDTQYF
few	-	TRBV5-6	TRBJ1-4	TGTGCCAGCAGCTTGGTTGCAACTAATGAAAAACTGTTTTTT	CASSLVATNEKLFF
-	TRBD2	TRBV7-8	TRBJ2-1	TGTGCCAGCAGCTTGCGGCCGGGACTAGCGGGGGATCCCTCCTACAATGAGCAGTTCTTC	CASSLRPGLAGDPSYNEQFF
-	-	TRBV12-3/TRBV12-4	TRBJ2-7	TGTGCCAGCAGTGTAGGGGGACGGCATGAGCAGTACTTC	CASSVGGRHEQYF
-	-	TRBV6-2/TRBV6-3	TRBJ2-4	TGTGCCAGCAGTCGTCAGAGGACGACGCAGTACTTC	CASSRQRTTQYF
-	TRBD2	TRBV6-2/TRBV6-3	TRBJ2-3	TGTGCCAGCAGTTACAACAGCGGGGCTAGCACAGATACGCAGTATTTT	CASSYNSGASTDTQYF
-	-	TRBV6-5	TRBJ2-1	TGTGCCAGCAGTTACGGTTGGGGCCACGACGCTGAGCAGTTCTTC	CASSYGWGHDAEQFF
-	TRBD2	TRBV5-1	TRBJ2-3	TGCGCCAGCAGCTTGGCGGCGGGGGGGCCGAGCACAGATACGCAGTATTTT	CASSLAAGGPSTDTQYF
-	TRBD1	TRBV13	TRBJ1-2	TGTGCCAGCAGCCTATGGACAGGGGGCGAGGATGGCTACACCTTC	CASSLWTGGEDGYTF
-	-	TRBV6-5	TRBJ2-7	TGTGCCAGCAGTTACGACGACAGACCTAACGGCGAGCAGTACTTC	CASSYDDRPNGEQYF